A single sample is the source of the 32 T cell receptor beta chains below, sequenced in a study of identifying expanded T cells in peripheral blood. Profiled with immunoSEQ multiplex PCR; TCRdb holds only in-frame clones, not every one. This sample has 50,000 to 65,000 clones; approximately 89% occur once, and the top ten carry about 3.8%. The sequenced sample was blood. Every receptor here comes from a person aged 18 to 75 in good health.

The rearrangement joins TRBV5-4 to TRBJ2-7; 8 bases align to TRBD2. V dropped 4 bases and J dropped 3; count of bases not matched to a gene: 12. This CDR3 has 16 residues. Germline values: CDR1 SGHNT, CDR2 YYREEE (reference sequence). The CDR3: CASSQEATSAIYEQYF. In nucleotides, the CDR3 is TGTGCCAGCAGCCAGGAGGCGACTAGCGCAATCTACGAGCAGTACTTC.

The sample holds a few counts of this clone. The chain is built from TRBV4-3 and TRBJ1-1; no clear D gene. Germline V gene data show CDR1 as LGHNA and CDR2 as YSLEER. V was shortened by 0 bases and J by 7 bases, with 9 bases between the two germline ends. This CDR3 contains 13 residues. DNA of the CDR3: TGCGCCAGCAGCCAAGATCATCTCGGTGAAGCTTTCTTT. It is translated as CASSQDHLGEAFF.

This chain uses TRBV11-2 with TRBJ1-4, with 7 bases identical to TRBD1. The V gene end was trimmed by 5 bases and the J gene end by 6 bases; junction bases not matched to a gene: 6. The germline CDR1 and CDR2 sequences are SGHAT and FQNNGV. CDR3 length equals 14 residues. CDR3 sequence: CASSRTGGYEKLFF. The DNA for the CDR3 is TGTGCCAGCAGCAGGACAGGCGGTTATGAAAAACTGTTTTTT.

The chain combines TRBV28 with TRBJ1-1; D possibly corresponds to TRBD1 (5 bases). CDR1 and CDR2 from the germline V gene are MDHEN and SYDVKM. CDR3 size: 14 residues. Trimming stripped 3 bases from V and 2 bases from J, with 10 bases between. The CDR3 loop is CASSLGGVNTEAFF. For the CDR3, the DNA is TGTGCCAGCAGTTTGGGGGGGGTCAACACTGAAGCTTTCTTT.

This chain links TRBV9 with TRBJ2-7, with a tentative D call TRBD1 (5 bases). V lost 3 bases, J lost 6 bases, and 19 bases lay in between. The germline CDR1 and CDR2 sequences are SGDLS and YYNGEE. CDR3 length: 15 amino acids. This CDR3 reads CASSARVSSPVEQYF. CDR3 nucleotides: TGTGCCAGCAGCGCCAGGGTGTCTTCGCCCGTCGAGCAGTACTTC.

V and J are TRBV28 and TRBJ2-4, with D perhaps being TRBD1 or TRBD2 (5 bases each). The CDR3 covers 15 residues. Germline V CDR1 and CDR2: MDHEN, SYDVKM. The ends were cut back, 4 bases at V and 0 bases at J, with 10 bases in the middle. The CDR3 coding sequence is TGTGCCAGCAGTTGGGATGGGACAGCCAAAAACATTCAGTACTTC. Its protein is CASSWDGTAKNIQYF.

The chain joins TRBV6-1 to TRBJ2-5, with D unresolved. Deletions cut 4 bases from V and 5 bases from J, with 11 bases between. The CDR3 spans 13 residues. Germline-derived CDR1 and CDR2 are MNHNS and SASEGT. The CDR3 sequence is CASSVLGIETQYF. In nucleotides, the CDR3 is TGTGCCAGCAGTGTTTTGGGGATCGAGACCCAGTACTTC.

The chain uses TRBV5-1 and TRBJ2-3, with 10 bases identical to TRBD2. CDR1 and CDR2 from the germline V gene are SGHRS and YFSETQ. V lost 4 bases and J lost 6; bases outside the gene matches: 14. This CDR3 contains 17 residues. The CDR3 protein is CASSPQESSGGTDTQYF. The CDR3 region has the DNA TGCGCCAGCAGCCCCCAGGAGAGTAGCGGGGGGACGGATACGCAGTATTTT.

The chain carries TRBV2 and TRBJ2-7; 7 bases fit TRBD1. Germline CDR1 is SNHLY and CDR2 is FYNNEI. The CDR3 is made up of 13 amino acids. V dropped 7 bases and J dropped 2; count of bases not matched to a gene: 5. CDR3 coding DNA: TGTGCCAGCAAAAGGGGGCCCGCCTACGAGCAGTACTTC. It encodes CASKRGPAYEQYF.

The V call is TRBV19, the J call TRBJ2-3, with D perhaps given as TRBD1 or TRBD2 (5 bases each). This CDR3 has 14 residues. Germline-derived CDR1 and CDR2 are LNHDA and SQIVND (reference sequence). V lost 2 bases and J lost 2, with 8 bases in between. CDR3 amino acids: CASSIPGHTDTQYF. DNA of the CDR3: TGTGCCAGTAGTATACCGGGGCACACAGATACGCAGTATTTT.

The gene calls are TRBV19 and TRBJ1-1; D remains ambiguous. This CDR3 contains 14 residues. Germline loops: CDR1 LNHDA, CDR2 SQIVND (reference sequence). Trimming stripped 3 bases from V and 4 bases from J, with 12 bases between. CDR3 in amino acids: CASSIKVSGTEAFF. CDR3 nucleotides: TGTGCCAGTAGTATCAAGGTGTCGGGCACTGAAGCTTTCTTT.

The chain carries TRBV23-1 and TRBJ2-1; 8 nucleotides match TRBD2. TRBV23-1 has ORF status, its function being uncertain. This CDR3 is built from 13 residues. The V gene end was trimmed by 4 bases and the J gene end by 8 bases; junction bases not matched to a gene: 4. The DNA for the CDR3 is TGCGCCAGCAGTCGGCGGGAGGTCTATGAGCAGTTCTTC. It yields the protein CASSRREVYEQFF.

This chain links TRBV7-2 with TRBJ2-7; 9 bases line up with TRBD2. The germline CDR1 and CDR2 sequences are SGHTA and FQGNSA. J lost 2 bases, V lost 3 bases, and 5 bases had no gene match. There are 15 residues in the CDR3. CDR3 sequence: CASSFSAGGPYEQYF. The CDR3 DNA reads TGTGCCAGCAGCTTCTCGGCGGGAGGGCCCTACGAGCAGTACTTC.

This chain uses TRBV28 with TRBJ2-3; D gene uncertain. This CDR3 comprises 12 residues. V lost 6 bases, J lost 3 bases, and 7 bases lay in between. The germline gives CDR1 MDHEN, CDR2 SYDVKM. The CDR3 region has the DNA TGTGCCAGCAGATCTCAAACAGATACGCAGTATTTT. As protein: CASRSQTDTQYF. The full variable domain, with the rest looked up from reference TRBV28 and TRBJ2-3, is DVKVTQSSRYLVKRTGEKVFLECVQDMDHENMFWYRQDPGLGLRLIYFSYDVKMKEKGDIPEGYSVSREKKERFSLILESASTNQTSMYLCASRSQTDTQYFGPGTRLTVL.

This CDR3 reads CASSLKTLAGGRNEQFF. In DNA, the CDR3 is TGTGCCAGCAGCTTAAAAACCCTAGCGGGAGGGAGGAATGAGCAGTTCTTC. The chain recombines TRBV7-3 with TRBJ2-1, with 12 positions matching TRBD2. The CDR3 loop spans 17 amino acids. With 1 base clipped from V and 7 bases from J, the junction kept 8 bases outside the gene matches. Germline CDR1 and CDR2: SGHTA and FQGTGA.

CDR3 DNA sequence: TGTGCCAGTGCTAGCGGGGGGGACACAGATACGCAGTATTTT. As protein: CASASGGDTDTQYF. The V gene is TRBV2, the J gene TRBJ2-3, with 12 positions matching TRBD2. The V gene's germline CDR1 is SNHLY and CDR2 FYNNEI. The CDR3 sequence is 14 residues long. With V trimmed by 9 bases and J by 2 bases, 3 bases remained unmatched.

V gene TRBV11-2 combines with J gene TRBJ2-7, with a weak D call TRBD2 (6 bases). V dropped 7 bases and J dropped 5 bases, with 15 bases sitting between them. Germline CDR1 reads SGHAT; CDR2 reads FQNNGV. CDR3 length: 13 residues. CDR3 protein: CASTPSGGDEQYF. The CDR3 nucleotides are TGTGCCAGCACTCCCTCCGGGGGAGACGAGCAGTACTTC.

The rearrangement joins TRBV29-1 to TRBJ2-1, with D maybe TRBD2 (6 bases). This CDR3 spans 18 amino acids. Looked up from germline, CDR1 is SQVTM and CDR2 is ANQGSEA. V was shortened by 1 base and J by 3 bases, with 22 bases between the two germline ends. This chain's CDR3 is CSVEGDQAAGSHYNEQFF. The CDR3, as DNA: TGCAGCGTTGAAGGGGACCAGGCTGCGGGATCTCACTACAATGAGCAGTTCTTC.

This clone appeared a single time. V usage is TRBV10-3 and J usage is TRBJ1-1, with 7 bases aligning to TRBD1. Per the germline V gene, CDR1 is ENHRY and CDR2 is SYGVKD. The J segment lost 6 bases and the V segment lost 2 bases, leaving 9 bases of the junction unmatched. This CDR3 comprises 15 residues. CDR3 in amino acids: CAISETDRLSAEAFF. CDR3 DNA sequence: TGTGCCATCAGTGAGACGGACAGGCTATCCGCTGAAGCTTTCTTT.

The chain employs TRBV4-1 and TRBJ2-2, with TRBD2 identical over 14 bases. The CDR3 consists of 17 residues. The trim removed 5 bases at V and 7 bases at J, leaving 9 bases unmatched. Germline-derived CDR1 and CDR2 are MGHRA and YSYEKL. CDR3 nucleotide sequence: TGCGCCAGCAGCAAACCGGGACTAGCGGGAGCTGGCGGGGAGCTGTTTTTT. Translated: CASSKPGLAGAGGELFF.

The rearrangement links TRBV5-1 to TRBJ1-2, with a possible D match to TRBD1 (6 bases). With 1 base removed from V and 4 bases from J, the gap between germline ends came to 17 bases. CDR1 and CDR2 from the germline V gene are SGHRS and YFSETQ. This CDR3 comprises 16 residues. CDR3 protein: CASSLSVGQGLYGYTF. In nucleotides, the CDR3 is TGCGCCAGCAGCTTGTCGGTCGGGCAGGGGCTCTATGGCTACACCTTC.

V is TRBV18 and J is TRBJ2-5; no clear D gene. The CDR3 loop spans 13 amino acids. CDR1 and CDR2 (germline): KGHSH, LQKENI. Trimming removed 4 bases at V and 5 bases at J, with 11 bases between. The CDR3: CASSQRLSETQYF. As DNA, the CDR3 is TGTGCCAGCTCACAGAGGTTGAGTGAGACCCAGTACTTC.

The chain employs TRBV2 and TRBJ2-7; TRBD1 aligns across 10 bases. The CDR3 has 14 residues. CDR1 is SNHLY, CDR2 FYNNEI, per germline. Trimming took 6 bases from V and 3 from J; bases not matched to a gene: 5. The CDR3 DNA is TGTGCCAGCAGACGGACAGGGGGGGGCTACGAGCAGTACTTC. Protein product: CASRRTGGGYEQYF.

The J gene is TRBJ2-5, the V gene TRBV5-4; 8 bases align to TRBD2. Germline V gene lookup returns CDR1 SGHNT and CDR2 YYREEE (reference sequence). The CDR3 is 14 amino acids. V lost 7 bases and J lost 4; bases outside the gene matches: 9. Here the CDR3 DNA reads TGTGCCAGCTCCAACGGGGGGGCCGGAGAGACCCAGTACTTC. It encodes CASSNGGAGETQYF. Complete variable domain (other parts from reference TRBV5-4 and TRBJ2-5): ETGVTQSPTHLIKTRGQQVTLRCSSQSGHNTVSWYQQALGQGPQFIFQYYREEENGRGNFPPRFSGLQFPNYSSELNVNALELDDSALYLCASSNGGAGETQYFGPGTRLLVL.

This chain links TRBV6-5 with TRBJ2-1; 8 bases agree with TRBD1. From germline, CDR1 is MNHEY and CDR2 SVGAGI. Trimming cost V 6 bases and J 7 bases; bases outside gene matches: 5. The CDR3 is made up of 13 amino acids. The DNA for the CDR3 is TGTGCCAGCAGACGACAGGGGACGAATGAGCAGTTCTTC. Protein product: CASRRQGTNEQFF.

The chain has TRBV2 and TRBJ1-2, with a possible D match to TRBD1 (6 bases). This CDR3 region has 16 residues. Germline V gene lookup returns CDR1 SNHLY and CDR2 FYNNEI. V was clipped by 3 bases and J by 6 bases, with 20 bases between them. CDR3 nucleotides: TGTGCCAGCAGTGAGGGGGCAGGAGTCGGGATAGATGGCTACACCTTC. Amino acids: CASSEGAGVGIDGYTF.

The chain combines TRBV6-1 with TRBJ1-3; the D is unclear. The V end lost 2 bases, the J end lost 4 bases, and 6 bases lay between the germline ends. Germline loops: CDR1 MNHNS, CDR2 SASEGT. This CDR3 contains 13 residues. CDR3 DNA sequence: TGTGCCAGCAGTGAAATTTTCGGAAACACCATATATTTT. Protein product: CASSEIFGNTIYF.

A single count supports this clone. The genes are TRBV28 and TRBJ1-5; 7 bases line up with TRBD1. The germline CDR1 and CDR2 sequences are MDHEN and SYDVKM. CDR3 length: 15 residues. V was clipped by 1 base and J by 7 bases; unmatched bases: 7. Here the CDR3 DNA reads TGTGCCAGCAGTTTATCAGGGGGAAGAGGGCAGCCCCAGCATTTT. This encodes CASSLSGGRGQPQHF.

The chain uses TRBV6-5 and TRBJ2-2, with no clear D. This CDR3 comprises 11 residues. V lost 5 bases and J 7 bases, leaving 5 bases between the germline ends. Germline values: CDR1 MNHEY, CDR2 SVGAGI. As DNA, the CDR3 is TGTGCCAGCAGTCAAGGCGGGGAGCTGTTTTTT. Its protein product is CASSQGGELFF.

The CDR3 DNA sequence: TGTGCCAGCAGCCAACGCGAACGGGCTAGCGGGAGGCCCAATGAGCAGTTCTTC. The encoded protein is CASSQRERASGRPNEQFF. J is TRBJ2-1 and V is TRBV14; 11 positions match TRBD2. The J segment lost 6 bases and the V segment lost 2 bases, leaving 12 bases of the junction unmatched. This CDR3 contains 18 residues. Germline V CDR1 and CDR2: SGHDN, FVKESK.

The V and J genes are TRBV10-1 and TRBJ2-3, with 8 bases lining up with TRBD2. Losses at the gene ends were 8 bases for V and 4 bases for J; bases not matched to a gene: 5. The CDR3 has 13 amino acids. CDR1 and CDR2 (germline): WNHNN, SYGVQD (reference sequence). The CDR3: CASSAGGSDTQYF. DNA of the CDR3: TGCGCCAGCTCGGCGGGGGGTTCAGATACGCAGTATTTT.

This rearrangement joins TRBV7-9 to TRBJ2-1; D not resolved. Germline V gives CDR1 SEHNR, CDR2 FQNEAQ (reference sequence). This CDR3 is 14 amino acids long. Trimming left V 0 bases short and J 1 base short, with 4 bases between. The CDR3 nucleotides read TGTGCCAGCAGCTTAGCGGGGTCCTACAATGAGCAGTTCTTC. Translating it yields CASSLAGSYNEQFF.